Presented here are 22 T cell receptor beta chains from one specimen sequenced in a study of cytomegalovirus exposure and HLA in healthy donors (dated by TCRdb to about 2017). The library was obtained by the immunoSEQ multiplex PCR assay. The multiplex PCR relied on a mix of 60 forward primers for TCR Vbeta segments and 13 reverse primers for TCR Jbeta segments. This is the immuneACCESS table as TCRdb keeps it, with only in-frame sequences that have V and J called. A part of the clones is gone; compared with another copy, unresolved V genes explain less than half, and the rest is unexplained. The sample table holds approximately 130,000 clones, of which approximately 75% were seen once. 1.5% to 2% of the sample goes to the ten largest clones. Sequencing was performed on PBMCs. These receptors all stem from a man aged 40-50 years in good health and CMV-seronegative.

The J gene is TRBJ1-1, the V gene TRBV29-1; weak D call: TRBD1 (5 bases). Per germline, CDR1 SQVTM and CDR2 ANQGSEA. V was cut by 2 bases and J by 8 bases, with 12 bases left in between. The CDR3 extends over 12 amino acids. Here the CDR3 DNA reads TGCAGCGTTGAATGGGGGGTTTTCGAAGCTTTCTTT. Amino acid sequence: CSVEWGVFEAFF.

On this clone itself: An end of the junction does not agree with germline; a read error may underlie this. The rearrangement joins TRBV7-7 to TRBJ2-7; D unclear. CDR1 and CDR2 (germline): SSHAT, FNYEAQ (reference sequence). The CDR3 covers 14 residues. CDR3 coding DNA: TGTGCTAGCAGCCTAAACACGGGTTCAAACGAGCAGTACTTC. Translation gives CASSLNTGSNEQYF.

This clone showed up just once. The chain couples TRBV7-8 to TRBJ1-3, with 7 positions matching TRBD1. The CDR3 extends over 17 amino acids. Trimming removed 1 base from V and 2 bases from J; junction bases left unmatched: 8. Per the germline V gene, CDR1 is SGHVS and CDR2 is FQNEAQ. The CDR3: CASSLEGAGGAGNTIYF. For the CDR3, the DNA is TGTGCCAGCAGCTTAGAAGGGGCAGGGGGAGCTGGAAACACCATATATTTT.

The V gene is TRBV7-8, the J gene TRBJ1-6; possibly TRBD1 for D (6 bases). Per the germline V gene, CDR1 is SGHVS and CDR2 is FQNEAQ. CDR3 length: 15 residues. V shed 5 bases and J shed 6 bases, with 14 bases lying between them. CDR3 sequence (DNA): TGTGCCAGCAGCACAGGGTCTGGCTTTAATTCACCCCTCCACTTT. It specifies CASSTGSGFNSPLHF. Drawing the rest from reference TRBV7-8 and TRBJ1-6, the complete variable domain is GAGVSQSPRYKVAKRGQDVALRCDPISGHVSLFWYQQALGQGPEFLTYFQNEAQLDKSGLPSDRFFAERPEGSVSTLKIQRTQQEDSAVYLCASSTGSGFNSPLHFGNGTRLTVT.

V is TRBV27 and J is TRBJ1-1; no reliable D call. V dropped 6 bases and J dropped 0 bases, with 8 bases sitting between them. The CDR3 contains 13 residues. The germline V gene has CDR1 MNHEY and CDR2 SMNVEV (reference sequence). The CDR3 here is CASRITVNTEAFF. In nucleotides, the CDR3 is TGTGCCAGCAGGATAACAGTGAACACTGAAGCTTTCTTT.

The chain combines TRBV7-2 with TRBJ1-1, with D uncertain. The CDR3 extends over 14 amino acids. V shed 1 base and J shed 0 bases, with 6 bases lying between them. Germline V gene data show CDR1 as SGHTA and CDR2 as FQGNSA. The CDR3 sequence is CASSLGAVNTEAFF. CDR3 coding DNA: TGTGCCAGCAGCTTAGGGGCAGTGAACACTGAAGCTTTCTTT. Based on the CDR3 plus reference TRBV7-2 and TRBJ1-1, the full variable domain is GAGVSQSPSNKVTEKGKDVELRCDPISGHTALYWYRQSLGQGLEFLIYFQGNSAPDKSGLPSDRFSAERTGGSVSTLTIQRTQQEDSAVYLCASSLGAVNTEAFFGQGTRLTVV.

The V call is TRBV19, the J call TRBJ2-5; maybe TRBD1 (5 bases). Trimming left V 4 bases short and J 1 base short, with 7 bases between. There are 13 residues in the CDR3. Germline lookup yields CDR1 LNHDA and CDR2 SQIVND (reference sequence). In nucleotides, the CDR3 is TGTGCCAGTAGTACCCAGGGCCAAGAGACCCAGTACTTC. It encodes CASSTQGQETQYF.

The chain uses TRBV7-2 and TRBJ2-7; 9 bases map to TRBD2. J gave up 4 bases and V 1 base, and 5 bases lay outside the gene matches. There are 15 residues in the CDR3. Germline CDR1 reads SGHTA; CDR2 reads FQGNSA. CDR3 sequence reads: CASSLGASGVYEQYF. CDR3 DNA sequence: TGTGCCAGCAGCTTAGGTGCTAGCGGGGTGTACGAGCAGTACTTC.

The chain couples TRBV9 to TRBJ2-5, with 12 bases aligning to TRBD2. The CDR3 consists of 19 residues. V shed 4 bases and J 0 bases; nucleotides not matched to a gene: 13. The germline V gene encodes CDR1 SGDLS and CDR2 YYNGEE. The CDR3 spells CASSPRGLAGQMDQETQYF. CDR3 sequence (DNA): TGTGCCAGCAGCCCCCGAGGACTAGCGGGACAAATGGACCAAGAGACCCAGTACTTC.

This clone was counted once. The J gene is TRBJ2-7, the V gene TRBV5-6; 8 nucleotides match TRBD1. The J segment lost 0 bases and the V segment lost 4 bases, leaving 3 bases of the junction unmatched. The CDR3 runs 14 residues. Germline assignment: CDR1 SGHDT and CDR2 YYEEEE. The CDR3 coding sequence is TGTGCCAGCAGCGTAGGACAGGGCTCCTACGAGCAGTACTTC. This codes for CASSVGQGSYEQYF.

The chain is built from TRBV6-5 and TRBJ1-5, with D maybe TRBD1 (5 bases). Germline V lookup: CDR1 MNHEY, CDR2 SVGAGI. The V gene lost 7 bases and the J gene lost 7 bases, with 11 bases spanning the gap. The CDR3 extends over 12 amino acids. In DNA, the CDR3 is TGTGCCAGCAAAAATACAGGCCAGCCCCAGCATTTT. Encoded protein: CASKNTGQPQHF.

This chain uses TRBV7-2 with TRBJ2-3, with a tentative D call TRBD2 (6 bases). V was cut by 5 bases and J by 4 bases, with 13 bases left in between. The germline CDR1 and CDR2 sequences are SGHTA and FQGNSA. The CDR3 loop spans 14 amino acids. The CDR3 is CASSLGRTSDTQYF. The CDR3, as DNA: TGTGCCAGCAGCCTCGGGAGAACCTCAGATACGCAGTATTTT.

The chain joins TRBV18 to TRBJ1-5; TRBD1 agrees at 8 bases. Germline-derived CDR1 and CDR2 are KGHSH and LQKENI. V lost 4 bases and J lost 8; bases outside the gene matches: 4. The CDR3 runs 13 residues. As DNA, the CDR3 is TGTGCCAGCTCACAGGGACAGGTAAAGCCCCAGCATTTT. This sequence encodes CASSQGQVKPQHF. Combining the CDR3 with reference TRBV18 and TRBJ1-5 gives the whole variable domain NAGVMQNPRHLVRRRGQEARLRCSPMKGHSHVYWYRQLPEEGLKFMVYLQKENIIDESGMPKERFSAEFPKEGPSILRIQQVVRGDSAAYFCASSQGQVKPQHFGDGTRLSIL.

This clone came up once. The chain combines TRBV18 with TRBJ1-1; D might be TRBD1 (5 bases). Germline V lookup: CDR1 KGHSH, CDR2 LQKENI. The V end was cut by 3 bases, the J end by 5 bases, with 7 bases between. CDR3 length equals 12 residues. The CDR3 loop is CASSPEGTEAFF. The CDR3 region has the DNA TGTGCCAGCTCACCGGAGGGGACTGAAGCTTTCTTT.

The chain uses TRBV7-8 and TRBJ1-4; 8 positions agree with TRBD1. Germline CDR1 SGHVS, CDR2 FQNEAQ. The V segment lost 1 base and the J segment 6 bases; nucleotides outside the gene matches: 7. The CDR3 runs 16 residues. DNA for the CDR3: TGTGCCAGCAGCTTAGGGTGGACAGGGTGGGATGAAAAACTGTTTTTT. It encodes CASSLGWTGWDEKLFF.

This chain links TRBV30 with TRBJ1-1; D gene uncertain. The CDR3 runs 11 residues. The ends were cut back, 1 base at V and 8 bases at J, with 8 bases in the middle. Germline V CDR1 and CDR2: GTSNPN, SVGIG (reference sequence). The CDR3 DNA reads TGTGCCTGGAGTGAGAGAGTAGAAGCTTTCTTT. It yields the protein CAWSERVEAFF. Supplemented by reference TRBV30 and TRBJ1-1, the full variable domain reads SQTIHQWPATLVQPVGSPLSLECTVEGTSNPNLYWYRQAAGRGLQLLFYSVGIGQISSEVPQNLSASRPQDRQFILSSKKLLLSDSGFYLCAWSERVEAFFGQGTRLTVV.

Here the CDR3 DNA reads TGCAGCGTCTCCAGGATGAACACTGAAGCTTTCTTT. This codes for CSVSRMNTEAFF. The chain uses TRBV29-1 and TRBJ1-1, with no clear D. CDR1 and CDR2 from the germline V gene are SQVTM and ANQGSEA. V lost 6 bases and J lost 0, with 8 bases in between. The CDR3 loop spans 12 amino acids.

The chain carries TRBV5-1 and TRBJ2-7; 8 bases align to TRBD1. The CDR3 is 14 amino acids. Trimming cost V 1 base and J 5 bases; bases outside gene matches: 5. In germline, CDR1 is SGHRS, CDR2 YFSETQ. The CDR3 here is CASSLRRGLDEQYF. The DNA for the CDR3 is TGCGCCAGCAGCTTGCGCAGGGGGCTGGACGAGCAGTACTTC.

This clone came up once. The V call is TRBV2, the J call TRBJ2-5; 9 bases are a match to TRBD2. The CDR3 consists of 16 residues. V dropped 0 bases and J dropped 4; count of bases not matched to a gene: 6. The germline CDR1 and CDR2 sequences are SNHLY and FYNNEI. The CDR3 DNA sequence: TGTGCCAGCAGTGAAGCGCGGCGGGGGGGATCAGAGACCCAGTACTTC. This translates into CASSEARRGGSETQYF.

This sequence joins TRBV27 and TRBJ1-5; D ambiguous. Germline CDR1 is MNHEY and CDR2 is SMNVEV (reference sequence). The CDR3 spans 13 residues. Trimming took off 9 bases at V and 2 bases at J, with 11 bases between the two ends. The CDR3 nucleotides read TGTGCCAGTAGAGCCCTGGGCAATCAGCCCCAGCATTTT. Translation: CASRALGNQPQHF.

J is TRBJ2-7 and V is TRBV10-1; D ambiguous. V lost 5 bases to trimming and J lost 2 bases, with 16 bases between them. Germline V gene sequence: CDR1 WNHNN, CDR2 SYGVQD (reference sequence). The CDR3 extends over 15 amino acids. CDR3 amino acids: CASSITSSKPYEQYF. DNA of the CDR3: TGCGCCAGCAGTATTACGTCATCTAAGCCCTACGAGCAGTACTTC.

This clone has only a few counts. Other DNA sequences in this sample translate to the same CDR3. The CDR3 reads CASSLRETAYEQYF. CDR3 coding DNA: TGTGCCAGCAGCCTGAGAGAGACAGCATACGAGCAGTACTTC. This chain uses TRBV13 with TRBJ2-7; D is possibly TRBD1 (5 bases). The germline V gene encodes CDR1 PRHDT and CDR2 FYEKMQ (reference sequence). V shed 5 bases and J shed 4 bases, with 15 bases lying between them. The CDR3 spans 14 residues. Variable domain in full (rest from reference TRBV13 and TRBJ2-7): AAGVIQSPRHLIKEKRETATLKCYPIPRHDTVYWYQQGPGQDPQFLISFYEKMQSDKGSIPDRFSAQQFSDYHSELNMSSLELGDSALYFCASSLRETAYEQYFGPGTRLTVT.